The text below deals with one T cell receptor beta chain. The antigen remains unidentified. The sample belongs to a study of OX40 agonist ivuxolimab in advanced cancers. Study in general: With ivuxolimab, an agonistic anti-OX40 (CD134) antibody, patients were treated. At doses from 0.01 to 10 mg/kg, patients were given intravenous ivuxolimab every 2 weeks.

TCRdb keeps only in-frame clones here, not all; method: immunoSEQ multiplex PCR. In the table there are tens of thousands of clones, around 89% of which are singletons. The sampling schedule covered blood at baseline, cycle 4 day 1, and cycle 7 day 1. Study-wide points: On average, CD8+ T cells had more expanded clones than CD4+.

V was clipped by 8 bases and J by 7 bases, with 6 bases between them. Germline values: CDR1 ENHRY, CDR2 SYGVKD. This CDR3 has 9 residues. The TCR was taken from an adult with an advanced solid tumor such as melanoma, head and neck, liver or kidney cancer. Sequences were derived from CD4+ or CD8+ T cells sorted from blood, sampled in a trial of the OX40 agonist ivuxolimab. This chain joins TRBV10-3 and TRBJ2-7; D remains unclear. The CDR3 reads CAILSEQYF. The CDR3 DNA is TGTGCCATCCTATCGGAGCAGTACTTC.